The 3 T cell receptor beta chains given below trace back to one sample, sequenced in a study of blood T cells in healthy people across ages. Together with a sample-barcoded 5' primer, a J-beta primer mix was included in a second PCR lasting about 7 to 11 cycles. TCRdb reanalysed the 5' RACE reads using MiXCR and keeps one entry per CDR3 protein. The repertoire holds 1.5 million or so distinct CDR3 sequences, with about 40% as singletons. The sequenced material came from blood. Receptors originate from a woman younger than 35 in good health.

DNA for the CDR3: TGTGCCACCAGCAGCATCCTGGGAGATACGCAGTATTTT. It specifies CATSSILGDTQYF. The chain uses TRBV15 and TRBJ2-3; D is ambiguous. CDR1 is LNHNV and CDR2 is YYDKDF in the germline V gene (reference sequence). The CDR3 runs 13 residues. V lost 3 bases and J lost 5, with 9 bases in between.

V and J are TRBV27 and TRBJ2-1; TRBD2 agrees at 7 bases. V was clipped by 8 bases and J by 1 base; unmatched bases: 17. CDR1 MNHEY and CDR2 SMNVEV come from the germline V gene (reference sequence). The CDR3 has 18 amino acids. The CDR3 sequence is CASFRGAGVSGSYNEQFF. The CDR3, as DNA: TGTGCCAGCTTCCGAGGGGCGGGAGTAAGTGGATCCTACAATGAGCAGTTCTTC.

The gene calls are TRBV5-1 and TRBJ2-7; D not resolved. CDR1 and CDR2 from the germline V gene are SGHRS and YFSETQ. V lost 0 bases and J lost 7, with 20 bases in between. The CDR3 spans 16 residues. The CDR3 DNA follows: TGCGCCAGCAGCTTGGGTGGGAAACAGTCCTACAATGAGCAGTACTTC. Translated, it gives CASSLGGKQSYNEQYF.